These 25 T cell receptor beta chains came from one sample sequenced in a study of CD8+ T cells in alopecia areata. Extraction and reverse transcription of RNA yielded cDNA as the sequencing template. The repertoire was sequenced with immunoSEQ multiplex PCR; TCRdb's copy has only in-frame clones and lacks some. The sample yields 110,000 or so clones, 35% to 40% seen once. What was sequenced was CD4+ T cells sorted from blood. The receptors here all came from a human donor with alopecia areata.

This chain uses TRBV7-8 with TRBJ2-7; a weak D match, TRBD2 (6 bases). CDR1 SGHVS and CDR2 FQNEAQ come from the germline V gene. V was shortened by 6 bases and J by 3 bases, with 18 bases between the two germline ends. The CDR3 has 15 amino acids. This chain's CDR3 is CASRVEARGNYEQYF. CDR3 bases: TGTGCCAGCAGGGTGGAGGCGCGGGGTAACTACGAGCAGTACTTC.

This clone came up a few times. J is TRBJ1-5 and V is TRBV28, with TRBD1 matching 9 bases. Germline CDR1 and CDR2: MDHEN and SYDVKM. V lost 11 bases and J lost 4; bases outside the gene matches: 12. This CDR3 is 15 amino acids long. CDR3 sequence reads: CAGQTGQGQNQPQHF. The DNA for the CDR3 is TGTGCCGGCCAGACGGGACAGGGACAAAATCAGCCCCAGCATTTT.

This clone was observed a handful of times. The chain carries TRBV6-6 and TRBJ2-7; D is unclear. Germline CDR1 and CDR2: MNHNY and SVGAGI (reference sequence). V was clipped by 0 bases and J by 7 bases, with 10 bases between them. The CDR3 is 13 residues long. As DNA, the CDR3 is TGTGCCAGCAGTTACTCCCCCCCCTCGGAGCAGTACTTC. It translates to CASSYSPPSEQYF.

The chain couples TRBV11-2 to TRBJ2-7; D is undetermined. There are 13 residues in the CDR3. The germline V gene has CDR1 SGHAT and CDR2 FQNNGV. V lost 5 bases to trimming and J lost 1 base, with 9 bases between them. The CDR3 protein is CASSGLFSYEQYF. In DNA form, the CDR3 reads TGTGCCAGCAGCGGCCTATTTTCCTACGAGCAGTACTTC.

This clone was observed a handful of times. The J gene is TRBJ2-3, the V gene TRBV5-1; 7 bases line up with TRBD2. The V and J ends lost 2 bases and 4 bases, in that order; junction bases with no gene match: 10. In germline, CDR1 is SGHRS, CDR2 YFSETQ. This CDR3 spans 16 amino acids. This CDR3 is CASSFGPSGTADTQYF. The CDR3 bases are TGCGCCAGCAGCTTCGGCCCGAGCGGGACCGCAGATACGCAGTATTTT. Based on the CDR3 plus reference TRBV5-1 and TRBJ2-3, the full variable domain is KAGVTQTPRYLIKTRGQQVTLSCSPISGHRSVSWYQQTPGQGLQFLFEYFSETQRNKGNFPGRFSGRQFSNSRSEMNVSTLELGDSALYLCASSFGPSGTADTQYFGPGTRLTVL.

The rearrangement links TRBV29-1 to TRBJ2-7, with D uncertain. The CDR3 totals 11 residues. Germline CDR1 and CDR2: SQVTM and ANQGSEA. V lost 4 bases and J 2 bases, leaving 6 bases between the germline ends. This CDR3 reads CSVALAYEQYF. Written as DNA, the CDR3 is TGCAGCGTTGCGTTAGCCTACGAGCAGTACTTC.

The rearrangement links TRBV29-1 to TRBJ2-1; D perhaps matches TRBD2 (6 bases). V lost 2 bases, J lost 6 bases, and 14 bases lay in between. This CDR3 has 14 residues. Germline V CDR1 and CDR2: SQVTM, ANQGSEA. The CDR3 loop is CSVELGNSGNEQFF. DNA for the CDR3: TGCAGCGTTGAATTGGGTAATAGCGGCAATGAGCAGTTCTTC.

This clone was detected only a few times. The chain couples TRBV28 to TRBJ2-7, with D uncertain. Germline V gene data show CDR1 as MDHEN and CDR2 as SYDVKM. V was pared by 5 bases and J by 4 bases, with 6 bases between. The CDR3 length is 11 residues. The CDR3 spells CASSGVYEQYF. The CDR3 region has the DNA TGTGCCAGCAGTGGGGTTTACGAGCAGTACTTC. Supplemented by reference TRBV28 and TRBJ2-7, the full variable domain reads DVKVTQSSRYLVKRTGEKVFLECVQDMDHENMFWYRQDPGLGLRLIYFSYDVKMKEKGDIPEGYSVSREKKERFSLILESASTNQTSMYLCASSGVYEQYFGPGTRLTVT.

This chain's CDR3 is CASSQTLGAFF. CDR3 nucleotide sequence: TGTGCCAGCAGCCAAACCTTAGGGGCTTTCTTT. The J gene is TRBJ1-1, the V gene TRBV7-9, with D unclear. CDR3 size: 11 residues. Germline CDR1 reads SEHNR; CDR2 reads FQNEAQ (reference sequence). Trimming pared 5 bases from V and 11 bases from J, leaving 12 bases between.

The gene calls are TRBV29-1 and TRBJ2-3; 8 nucleotides agree with TRBD1. V lost 5 bases to trimming and J lost 3 bases; unmatched junction nucleotides: 4. Per germline, CDR1 SQVTM and CDR2 ANQGSEA. The CDR3 is 13 amino acids. The CDR3 region has the DNA TGCAGCGTTTTCGGACAGGGAACAGATACGCAGTATTTT. Protein product: CSVFGQGTDTQYF.

This clone was recorded a few times. The genes are TRBV29-1 and TRBJ2-2; the D gene is possibly TRBD2 (6 bases). Trimming took 6 bases from V and 8 from J, leaving 13 bases between them. The CDR3 has 12 amino acids. Germline-derived CDR1 and CDR2 are SQVTM and ANQGSEA. CDR3 loop: CSVAGNGGELFF. In nucleotides, the CDR3 is TGCAGCGTCGCGGGGAATGGGGGGGAGCTGTTTTTT.

This chain uses TRBV6-6 with TRBJ1-2, with TRBD1 matching over 8 bases. The trim removed 6 bases at V and 13 bases at J, leaving 16 bases unmatched. Germline assignment: CDR1 MNHNY and CDR2 SVGAGI (reference sequence). The CDR3 length is 14 residues. Here the CDR3 DNA reads TGTGCCAGCAGAAGACAGGGGATCTTTTTGGGTGCCACCTTC. Its translation: CASRRQGIFLGATF.

This clone came up a few times. The chain's CDR3 is CASSKMRSGHDRPSTDTQYF. As DNA, the CDR3 is TGTGCCAGCAGCAAAATGAGATCGGGGCATGACAGGCCCAGCACAGATACGCAGTATTTT. This chain uses TRBV21-1 with TRBJ2-3; the table names TRBD1, a call not compared with the DNA. TRBV21-1 is a documented pseudogene. The CDR3 spans 20 residues.

This chain connects TRBV4-1 to TRBJ2-1; a weak D match, TRBD2 (6 bases). CDR3 size: 18 residues. Trimming removed 1 base from V and 0 bases from J, with 16 bases in between. The V gene's germline CDR1 is MGHRA and CDR2 YSYEKL. CDR3 DNA: TGCGCCAGCAGCCAAGTAAACTTCATCGGGAGCTCCTACAATGAGCAGTTCTTC. Its translation is CASSQVNFIGSSYNEQFF.

This clone was seen a handful of times. The genes are TRBV29-1 and TRBJ2-2; 7 positions match TRBD1. J was trimmed by 6 bases and V by 7 bases; bases with no gene match: 2. The CDR3 consists of 11 residues. Germline V gives CDR1 SQVTM, CDR2 ANQGSEA. The CDR3 DNA follows: TGCAGCGCCCAGGGGGCCGGGGAGCTGTTTTTT. It specifies CSAQGAGELFF.

This clone was seen more than once but under ten times. This sequence joins TRBV29-1 and TRBJ2-3; 8 bases are a match to TRBD2. Germline lookup yields CDR1 SQVTM and CDR2 ANQGSEA. The CDR3 covers 15 residues. Trimming removed 4 bases from V and 4 bases from J; junction bases left unmatched: 10. The CDR3 region is CSVVRHSGNADTQYF. The DNA for the CDR3 is TGCAGCGTTGTCCGGCATAGCGGGAACGCAGATACGCAGTATTTT.

The chain couples TRBV20-1 to TRBJ2-1, with 11 positions matching TRBD2. Per the germline V gene, CDR1 is DFQATT and CDR2 is SNEGSKA (reference sequence). This CDR3 contains 11 residues. CDR3 residues: CIIAGGHEQFF. The CDR3, as DNA: TGCATTATAGCGGGAGGGCATGAGCAGTTCTTC.

The chain has TRBV15 and TRBJ2-7; possible D gene TRBD2, 5 bases. The CDR3 length is 15 residues. Germline V gives CDR1 LNHNV, CDR2 YYDKDF (reference sequence). With 0 bases removed from V and 7 bases from J, the gap between germline ends came to 16 bases. The CDR3 is CATSRDMGGLREQYF. DNA of the CDR3: TGTGCCACCAGCAGAGATATGGGCGGACTCAGGGAGCAGTACTTC.

This clone has a handful of counts. The chain combines TRBV5-4 with TRBJ2-3; D is uncertain. This CDR3 contains 15 residues. The germline V gene has CDR1 SGHNT and CDR2 YYREEE (reference sequence). Trimming removed 0 bases from V and 0 bases from J, with 8 bases in between. The CDR3 sequence is CASSLGGRSTDTQYF. The CDR3 bases are TGTGCCAGCAGCTTGGGTGGCAGAAGCACAGATACGCAGTATTTT.

V and J are TRBV2 and TRBJ2-1; D might be TRBD1 (6 bases). Germline V gene lookup returns CDR1 SNHLY and CDR2 FYNNEI. This CDR3 is built from 14 residues. V was cut by 0 bases and J by 6 bases, with 9 bases left in between. The CDR3 region has the DNA TGTGCCAGCAGTGAAGCGTACAGGGTCAATGAGCAGTTCTTC. It codes for CASSEAYRVNEQFF.

V is TRBV18 and J is TRBJ2-1; no reliable D call. This CDR3 is 13 amino acids long. The germline V gene encodes CDR1 KGHSH and CDR2 LQKENI. V gave up 3 bases and J gave up 9 bases, with 12 bases separating them. CDR3 amino acids: CASSPSGQAEQFF. CDR3 coding DNA: TGTGCCAGCTCACCGTCCGGTCAAGCTGAGCAGTTCTTC.

A few counts support this clone. The chain employs TRBV18 and TRBJ1-1; D might be TRBD1 (5 bases). Germline lookup yields CDR1 KGHSH and CDR2 LQKENI. The CDR3 extends over 15 amino acids. Trimming removed 4 bases at V and 0 bases at J, with 12 bases between. The CDR3 sequence is CASSRAVGVNTEAFF. The CDR3 DNA sequence: TGTGCCAGCTCACGCGCCGTAGGGGTGAACACTGAAGCTTTCTTT.

The chain has TRBV10-3 and TRBJ2-7; 9 bases fit TRBD2. V was pared by 2 bases and J by 3 bases, with 2 bases of the junction left unmatched. CDR1 is ENHRY, CDR2 SYGVKD, per germline. The CDR3 spans 14 residues. CDR3 residues: CAISEGLAYYEQYF. The CDR3 nucleotides read TGTGCCATCAGTGAGGGACTAGCGTACTACGAGCAGTACTTC.

This chain joins TRBV7-2 and TRBJ2-5; possibly TRBD2 for D (6 bases). Germline CDR1 and CDR2: SGHTA and FQGNSA. V lost 5 bases and J lost 4, with 14 bases in between. The CDR3 totals 14 residues. CDR3 coding DNA: TGTGCCAGCAGCCCTTTTGGGCGGGGAGAGACCCAGTACTTC. Protein product: CASSPFGRGETQYF.

The sample holds a few counts of this clone. This chain links TRBV5-4 with TRBJ2-5; a weak D match, TRBD2 (6 bases). The ends were cut back, 3 bases at V and 0 bases at J, with 9 bases in the middle. Per the germline V gene, CDR1 is SGHNT and CDR2 is YYREEE (reference sequence). The CDR3 contains 14 residues. CDR3 DNA: TGTGCCAGCAGCTCTTGGGACTACCAAGAGACCCAGTACTTC. Residues: CASSSWDYQETQYF. Full variable domain (outside the CDR3, taken from reference TRBV5-4 and TRBJ2-5): ETGVTQSPTHLIKTRGQQVTLRCSSQSGHNTVSWYQQALGQGPQFIFQYYREEENGRGNFPPRFSGLQFPNYSSELNVNALELDDSALYLCASSSWDYQETQYFGPGTRLLVL.